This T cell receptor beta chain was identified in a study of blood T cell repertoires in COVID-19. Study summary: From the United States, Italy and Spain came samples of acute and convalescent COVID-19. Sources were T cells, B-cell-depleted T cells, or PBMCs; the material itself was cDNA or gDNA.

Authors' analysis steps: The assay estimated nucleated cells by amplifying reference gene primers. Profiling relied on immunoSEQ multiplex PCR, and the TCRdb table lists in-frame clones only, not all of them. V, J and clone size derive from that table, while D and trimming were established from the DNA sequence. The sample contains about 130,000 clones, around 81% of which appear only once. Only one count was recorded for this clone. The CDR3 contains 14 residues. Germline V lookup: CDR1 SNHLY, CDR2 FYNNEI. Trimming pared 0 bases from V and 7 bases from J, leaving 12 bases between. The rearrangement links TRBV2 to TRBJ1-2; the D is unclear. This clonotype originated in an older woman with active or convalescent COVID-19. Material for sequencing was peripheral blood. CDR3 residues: CASSEAIGRVGYTF. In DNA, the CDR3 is TGTGCCAGCAGTGAAGCGATAGGCCGGGTTGGCTACACCTTC. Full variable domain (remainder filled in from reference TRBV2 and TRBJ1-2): EPEVTQTPSHQVTQMGQEVILRCVPISNHLYFYWYRQILGQKVEFLVSFYNNEISEKSEIFDDQFSVERPDGSNFTLKIRSTKLEDSAMYFCASSEAIGRVGYTFGSGTRLTVV.